This TCR beta chain originates from a study of cytomegalovirus exposure and HLA in healthy donors. Across the study: Most donors, roughly 84% of 398 genotyped, fell in the Caucasian-associated ancestry cluster. Points from the study as a whole: It was reportedly the case that the classifier diagnosed cytomegalovirus status with high specificity and sensitivity. A later analysis appeared to link common viral pathogens to several of the most significant clusters.

As regards this clone: What it recognizes is unknown.

The PCR made use of 60 Vbeta and 13 Jbeta primers. The table came from immunoSEQ multiplex PCR; TCRdb's copy has only in-frame clones and leaves some out. Of some 160,000 clones in the sample, roughly 83% were seen once. This receptor was identified in a woman under 30 in good health and CMV-seronegative. The sample consisted of PBMCs.

CDR3 in amino acids: CASSYSRAGGTYEQYF. CDR3 bases: TGTGCCAGCAGTTACTCTAGGGCAGGGGGAACCTACGAGCAGTACTTC. The V gene is TRBV6-6, the J gene TRBJ2-7; 7 nucleotides line up with TRBD1. The CDR3 length is 16 residues. V shed 0 bases, J shed 2 bases, and the junction held 7 bases outside the gene matches. Germline V lookup: CDR1 MNHNY, CDR2 SVGAGI (reference sequence).